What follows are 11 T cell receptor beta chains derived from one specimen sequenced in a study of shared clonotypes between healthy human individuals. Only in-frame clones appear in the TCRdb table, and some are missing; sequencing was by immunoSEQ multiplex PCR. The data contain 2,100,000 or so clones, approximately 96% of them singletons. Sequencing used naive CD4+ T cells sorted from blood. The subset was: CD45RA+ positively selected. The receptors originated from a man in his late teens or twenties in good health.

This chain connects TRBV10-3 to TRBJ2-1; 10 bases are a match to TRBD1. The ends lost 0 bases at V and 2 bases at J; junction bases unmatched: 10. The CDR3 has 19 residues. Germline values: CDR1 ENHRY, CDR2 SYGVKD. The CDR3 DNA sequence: TGTGCCATCAGTGAGTCGAGTCCTTTCGGGACAGGGGCCTACAATGAGCAGTTCTTC. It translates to CAISESSPFGTGAYNEQFF.

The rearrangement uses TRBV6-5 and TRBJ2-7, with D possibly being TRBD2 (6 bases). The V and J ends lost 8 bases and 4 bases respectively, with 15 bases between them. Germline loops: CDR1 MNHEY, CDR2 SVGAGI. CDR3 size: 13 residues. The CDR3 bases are TGTGCCAGCTGTCAAGCTGGGGGGTACGAGCAGTACTTC. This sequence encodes CASCQAGGYEQYF.

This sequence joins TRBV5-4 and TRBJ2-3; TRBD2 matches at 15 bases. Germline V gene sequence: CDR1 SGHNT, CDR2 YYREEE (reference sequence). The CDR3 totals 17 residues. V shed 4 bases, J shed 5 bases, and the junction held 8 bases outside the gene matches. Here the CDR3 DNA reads TGTGCCAGCAGCGCGGGACTAGCGGGGGGCCGGGGAGATACGCAGTATTTT. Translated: CASSAGLAGGRGDTQYF.

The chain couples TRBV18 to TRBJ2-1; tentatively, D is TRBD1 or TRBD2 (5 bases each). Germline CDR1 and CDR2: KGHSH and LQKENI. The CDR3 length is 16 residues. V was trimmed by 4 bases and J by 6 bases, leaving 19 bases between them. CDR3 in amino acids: CASSLGTPAPPNEQFF. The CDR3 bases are TGTGCCAGCTCACTAGGGACGCCAGCTCCCCCCAATGAGCAGTTCTTC.

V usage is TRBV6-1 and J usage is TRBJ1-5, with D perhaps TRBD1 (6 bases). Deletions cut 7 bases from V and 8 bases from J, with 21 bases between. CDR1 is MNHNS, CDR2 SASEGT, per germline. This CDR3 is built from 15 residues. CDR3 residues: CASTKKSGDREPQHF. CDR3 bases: TGTGCCAGCACCAAAAAGTCAGGGGATAGGGAGCCCCAGCATTTT.

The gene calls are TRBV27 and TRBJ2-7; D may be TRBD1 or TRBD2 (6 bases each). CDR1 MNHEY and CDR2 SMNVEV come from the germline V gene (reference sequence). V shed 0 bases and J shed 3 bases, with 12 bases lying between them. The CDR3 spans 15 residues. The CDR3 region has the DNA TGTGCCAGCAGTTTATCACAGGGAGGAGGCTACGAGCAGTACTTC. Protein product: CASSLSQGGGYEQYF.

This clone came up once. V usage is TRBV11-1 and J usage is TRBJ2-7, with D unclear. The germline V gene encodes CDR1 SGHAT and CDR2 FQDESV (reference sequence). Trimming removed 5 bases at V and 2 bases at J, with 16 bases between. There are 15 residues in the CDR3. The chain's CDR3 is CASSRETTPTYEQYF. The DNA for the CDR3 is TGTGCCAGCAGCCGAGAGACCACTCCCACCTACGAGCAGTACTTC.

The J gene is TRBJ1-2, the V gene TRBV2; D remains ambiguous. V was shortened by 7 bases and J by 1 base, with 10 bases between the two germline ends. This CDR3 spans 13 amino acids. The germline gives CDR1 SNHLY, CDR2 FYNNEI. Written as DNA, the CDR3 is TGTGCCAGCACCCTCCGGGGTAACTATGGCTACACCTTC. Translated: CASTLRGNYGYTF.

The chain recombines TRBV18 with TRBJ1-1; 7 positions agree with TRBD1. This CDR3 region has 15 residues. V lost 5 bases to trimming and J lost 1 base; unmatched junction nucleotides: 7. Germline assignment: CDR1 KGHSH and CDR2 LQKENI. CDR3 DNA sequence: TGTGCCAGCTCATCAGGGACAGCCGGGAACACTGAAGCTTTCTTT. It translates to CASSSGTAGNTEAFF.

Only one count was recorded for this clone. CDR3 residues: CARSTTTRQDVCLNTEAFF. DNA for the CDR3: TGTGCCAGAAGCACGACAACGCGCCAGGATGTCTGTCTGAACACTGAAGCTTTCTTT. The chain has TRBV5-3 and TRBJ1-1; D gene unclear. TRBV5-3 qualifies as an ORF whose function is uncertain. The V and J ends lost 4 bases and 0 bases respectively, with 25 bases between them. The CDR3 is 19 residues long.

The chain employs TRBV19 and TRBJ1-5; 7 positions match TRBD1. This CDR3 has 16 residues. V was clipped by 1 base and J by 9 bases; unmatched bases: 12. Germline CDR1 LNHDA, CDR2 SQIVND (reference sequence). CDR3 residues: CASSIGQGMHFRPQHF. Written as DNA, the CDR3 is TGTGCCAGTAGTATAGGACAGGGAATGCATTTTAGGCCCCAGCATTTT.